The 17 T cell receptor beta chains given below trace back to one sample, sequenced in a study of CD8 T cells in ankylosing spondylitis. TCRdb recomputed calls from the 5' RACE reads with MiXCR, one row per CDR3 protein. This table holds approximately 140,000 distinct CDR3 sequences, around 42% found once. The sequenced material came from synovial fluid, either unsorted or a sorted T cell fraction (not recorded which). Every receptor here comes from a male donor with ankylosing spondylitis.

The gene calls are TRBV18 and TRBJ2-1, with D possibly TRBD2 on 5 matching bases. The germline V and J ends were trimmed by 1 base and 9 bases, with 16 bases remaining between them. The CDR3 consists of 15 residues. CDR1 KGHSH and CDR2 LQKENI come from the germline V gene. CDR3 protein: CASSPRLALRSEQFF. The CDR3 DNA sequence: TGTGCCAGCTCACCACGGCTAGCATTGCGGAGTGAGCAGTTCTTC.

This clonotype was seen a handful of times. The chain's CDR3 is CASSGDRDFGNTIYF. CDR3 bases: TGTGCCAGCAGTGGGGACAGGGACTTTGGAAACACCATATATTTT. V usage is TRBV12-3 or TRBV12-4 and J usage is TRBJ1-3; 9 nucleotides line up with TRBD1. The junction had 5 bases not matched to a gene; V was cut back by 5 bases and J by 3 bases. This CDR3 has 15 amino acids.

Written as DNA, the CDR3 is TGCGCCAGCAGCCCTAGCCGGGACAGCAATGAGCAGTTCTTC. It is translated as CASSPSRDSNEQFF. The genes are TRBV5-1 and TRBJ2-1, with TRBD1 identical over 7 bases. The germline V gene has CDR1 SGHRS and CDR2 YFSETQ. The CDR3 consists of 14 residues. V shed 4 bases, J shed 6 bases, and the junction held 7 bases outside the gene matches.

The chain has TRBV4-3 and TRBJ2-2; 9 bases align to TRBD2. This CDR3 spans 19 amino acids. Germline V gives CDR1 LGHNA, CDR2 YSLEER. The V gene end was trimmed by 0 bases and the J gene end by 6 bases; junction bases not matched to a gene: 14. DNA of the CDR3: TGCGCCAGCAGCCAAGATGGGGGAGCGCACGTAGCGGGAGCCGGGGAGCTGTTTTTT. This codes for CASSQDGGAHVAGAGELFF.

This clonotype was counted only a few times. The CDR3 DNA reads TGCAGCGTTGAAGATCCCTTCTTTTTGGTGAACACTGAAGCTTTCTTT. Encoded protein: CSVEDPFFLVNTEAFF. This chain joins TRBV29-1 and TRBJ1-1, with D unclear. Per germline, CDR1 SQVTM and CDR2 ANQGSEA. This CDR3 region has 16 residues. Trimming cost V 0 bases and J 0 bases, with 14 bases left between them.

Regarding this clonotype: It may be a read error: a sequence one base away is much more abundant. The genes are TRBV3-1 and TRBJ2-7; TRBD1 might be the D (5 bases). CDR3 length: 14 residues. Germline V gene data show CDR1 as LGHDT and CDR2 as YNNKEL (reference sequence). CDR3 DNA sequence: TGTGCCAGCAGTGACAGCCCTCTCCTGTACGAGCGGTACTTC. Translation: CASSDSPLLYERYF.

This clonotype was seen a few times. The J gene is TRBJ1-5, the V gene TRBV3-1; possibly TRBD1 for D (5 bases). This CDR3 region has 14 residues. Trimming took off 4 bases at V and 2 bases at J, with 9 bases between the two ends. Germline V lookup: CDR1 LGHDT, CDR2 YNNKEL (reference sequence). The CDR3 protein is CASSRGRGNQPQHF. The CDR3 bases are TGTGCCAGCAGCCGGGGGAGAGGCAATCAGCCCCAGCATTTT.

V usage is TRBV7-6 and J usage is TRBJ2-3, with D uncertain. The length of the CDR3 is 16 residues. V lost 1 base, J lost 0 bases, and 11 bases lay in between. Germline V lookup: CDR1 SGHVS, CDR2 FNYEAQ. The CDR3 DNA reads TGTGCCAGCAGCTTAGATCCGAAAACAAGCACAGATACGCAGTATTTT. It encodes CASSLDPKTSTDTQYF.

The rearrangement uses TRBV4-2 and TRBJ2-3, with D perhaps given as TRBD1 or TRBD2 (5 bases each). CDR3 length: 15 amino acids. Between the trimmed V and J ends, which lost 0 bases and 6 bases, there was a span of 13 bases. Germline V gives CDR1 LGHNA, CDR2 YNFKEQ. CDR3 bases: TGTGCCAGCAGCCAAGACGGGGACGATACGGATACGCAGTATTTT. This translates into CASSQDGDDTDTQYF.

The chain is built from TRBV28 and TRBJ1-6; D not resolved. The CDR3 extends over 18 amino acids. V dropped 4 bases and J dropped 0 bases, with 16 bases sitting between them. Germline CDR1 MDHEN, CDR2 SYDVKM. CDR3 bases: TGTGCCAGCAGTTCATCCCCGGCGATGAACTCCTATAATTCACCCCTCCACTTT. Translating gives CASSSSPAMNSYNSPLHF.

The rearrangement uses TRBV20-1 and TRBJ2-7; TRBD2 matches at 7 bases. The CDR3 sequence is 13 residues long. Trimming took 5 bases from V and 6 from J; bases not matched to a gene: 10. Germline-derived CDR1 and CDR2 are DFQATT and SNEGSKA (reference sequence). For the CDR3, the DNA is TGCAGTGCTTTAAAAACTAGCGCCAGCGAGCAGTACTTC. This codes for CSALKTSASEQYF.

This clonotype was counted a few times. This CDR3 is CASSQDPLASSYNEQFF. CDR3 nucleotides: TGTGCCAGCAGCCAAGATCCTCTAGCGAGCTCCTACAATGAGCAGTTCTTC. The rearrangement links TRBV4-2 to TRBJ2-1; a possible D gene is TRBD2 (6 bases). V shed 0 bases and J shed 0 bases, with 12 bases lying between them. This CDR3 has 17 residues. Germline CDR1 and CDR2: LGHNA and YNFKEQ.

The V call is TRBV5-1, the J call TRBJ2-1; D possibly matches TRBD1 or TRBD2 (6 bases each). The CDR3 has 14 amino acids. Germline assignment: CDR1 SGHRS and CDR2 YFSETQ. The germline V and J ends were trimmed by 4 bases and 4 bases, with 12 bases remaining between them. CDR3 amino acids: CASSGGGSYNEQFF. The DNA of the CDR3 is TGCGCCAGCAGCGGAGGGGGTAGTTACAATGAGCAGTTCTTC.

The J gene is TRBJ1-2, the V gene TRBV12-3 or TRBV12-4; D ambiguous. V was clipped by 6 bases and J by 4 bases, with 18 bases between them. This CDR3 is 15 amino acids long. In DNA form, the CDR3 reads TGTGCCAGCAGCCTAGGGTCCCAGACTCTCTATGGCTACACCTTC. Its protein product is CASSLGSQTLYGYTF.

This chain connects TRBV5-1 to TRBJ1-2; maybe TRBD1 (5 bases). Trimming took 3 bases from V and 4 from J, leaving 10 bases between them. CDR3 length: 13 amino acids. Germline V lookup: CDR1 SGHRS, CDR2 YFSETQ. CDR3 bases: TGCGCCAGCAGCTCACCAGGGAGCTATGGCTACACCTTC. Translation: CASSSPGSYGYTF.

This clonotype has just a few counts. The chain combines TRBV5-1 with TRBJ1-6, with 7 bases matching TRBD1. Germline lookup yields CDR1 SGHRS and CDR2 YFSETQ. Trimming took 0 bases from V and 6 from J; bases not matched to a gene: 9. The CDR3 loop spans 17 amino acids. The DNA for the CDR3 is TGCGCCAGCAGCTTGGGGACGACAGGGTACGGTAATTCACCCCTCCACTTT. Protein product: CASSLGTTGYGNSPLHF.

In DNA, the CDR3 is TGTGCCAGCAGTCCCTACCGGCCCTATCACAAGTCTAACTATGGCTACACCTTC. It yields the protein CASSPYRPYHKSNYGYTF. The rearrangement uses TRBV27 and TRBJ1-2, with D uncertain. The CDR3 is made up of 18 amino acids. Looked up from germline, CDR1 is MNHEY and CDR2 is SMNVEV (reference sequence). The V and J ends lost 5 bases and 0 bases respectively, with 22 bases between them.